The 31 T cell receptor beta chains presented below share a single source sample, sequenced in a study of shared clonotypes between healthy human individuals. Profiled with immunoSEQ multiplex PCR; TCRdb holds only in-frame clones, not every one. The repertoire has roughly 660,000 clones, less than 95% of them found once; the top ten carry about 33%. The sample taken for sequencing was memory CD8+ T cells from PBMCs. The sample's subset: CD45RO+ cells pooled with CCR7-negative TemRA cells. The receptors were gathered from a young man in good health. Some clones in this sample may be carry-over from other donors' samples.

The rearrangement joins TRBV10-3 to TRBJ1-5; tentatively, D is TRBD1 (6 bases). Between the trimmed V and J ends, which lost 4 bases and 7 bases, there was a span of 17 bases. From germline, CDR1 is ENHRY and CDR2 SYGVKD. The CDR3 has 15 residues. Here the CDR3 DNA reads TGTGCCATCAGTGGTAAAGCAGGGGTACCCCAGCCCCAGCATTTT. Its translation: CAISGKAGVPQPQHF.

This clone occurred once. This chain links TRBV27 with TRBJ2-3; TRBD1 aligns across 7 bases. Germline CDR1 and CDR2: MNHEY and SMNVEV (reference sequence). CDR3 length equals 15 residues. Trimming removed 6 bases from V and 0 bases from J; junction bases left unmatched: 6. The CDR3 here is CASSSYRGSTDTQYF. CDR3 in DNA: TGTGCCAGCAGCTCCTACAGGGGAAGCACAGATACGCAGTATTTT.

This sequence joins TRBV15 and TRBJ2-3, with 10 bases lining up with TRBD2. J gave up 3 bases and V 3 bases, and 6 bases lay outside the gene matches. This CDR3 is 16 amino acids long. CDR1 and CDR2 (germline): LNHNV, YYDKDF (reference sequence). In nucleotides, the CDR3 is TGTGCCACCAGCAGCGTAGCGGGAGGCGGGACAGATACGCAGTATTTT. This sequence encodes CATSSVAGGGTDTQYF.

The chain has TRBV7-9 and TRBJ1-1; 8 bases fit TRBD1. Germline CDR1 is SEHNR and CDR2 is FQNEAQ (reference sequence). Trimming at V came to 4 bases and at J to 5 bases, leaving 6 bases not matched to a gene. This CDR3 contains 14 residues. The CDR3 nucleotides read TGTGCCAGCAGCTCATGGACAGGGCGAACTGAAGCTTTCTTT. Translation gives CASSSWTGRTEAFF.

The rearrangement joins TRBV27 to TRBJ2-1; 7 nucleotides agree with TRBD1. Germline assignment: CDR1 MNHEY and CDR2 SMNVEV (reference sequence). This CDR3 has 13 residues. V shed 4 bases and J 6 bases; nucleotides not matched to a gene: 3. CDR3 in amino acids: CASSSPGGNEQFF. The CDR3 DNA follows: TGTGCCAGCAGTTCTCCAGGGGGCAATGAGCAGTTCTTC.

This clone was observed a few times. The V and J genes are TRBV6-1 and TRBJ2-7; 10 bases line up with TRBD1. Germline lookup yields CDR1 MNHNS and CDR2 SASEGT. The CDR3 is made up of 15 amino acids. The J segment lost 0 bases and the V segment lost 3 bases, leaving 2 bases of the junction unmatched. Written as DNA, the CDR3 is TGTGCCAGCAGTGAGTGGACAGGGGGCTCCTACGAGCAGTACTTC. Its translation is CASSEWTGGSYEQYF.

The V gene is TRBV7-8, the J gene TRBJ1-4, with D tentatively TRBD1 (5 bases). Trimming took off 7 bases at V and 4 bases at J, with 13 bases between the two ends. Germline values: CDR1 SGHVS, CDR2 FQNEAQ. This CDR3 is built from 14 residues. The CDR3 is CASTVGEFNEKLFF. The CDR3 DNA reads TGTGCCAGCACCGTGGGGGAGTTTAATGAAAAACTGTTTTTT.

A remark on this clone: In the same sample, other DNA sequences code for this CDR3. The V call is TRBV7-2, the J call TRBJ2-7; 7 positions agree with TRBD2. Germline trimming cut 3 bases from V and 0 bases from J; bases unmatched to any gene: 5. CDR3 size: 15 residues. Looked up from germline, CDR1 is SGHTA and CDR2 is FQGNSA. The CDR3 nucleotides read TGTGCCAGCAGCTTCTTCGGCGGGAGCTCCTACGAGCAGTACTTC. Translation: CASSFFGGSSYEQYF.

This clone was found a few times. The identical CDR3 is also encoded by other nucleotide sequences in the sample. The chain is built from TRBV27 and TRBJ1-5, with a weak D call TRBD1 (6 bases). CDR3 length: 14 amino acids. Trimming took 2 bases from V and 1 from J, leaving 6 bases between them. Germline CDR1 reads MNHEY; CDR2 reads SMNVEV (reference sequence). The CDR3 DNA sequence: TGTGCCAGCAGTTTACAGGGGAGCAATCAGCCCCAGCATTTT. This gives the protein CASSLQGSNQPQHF.

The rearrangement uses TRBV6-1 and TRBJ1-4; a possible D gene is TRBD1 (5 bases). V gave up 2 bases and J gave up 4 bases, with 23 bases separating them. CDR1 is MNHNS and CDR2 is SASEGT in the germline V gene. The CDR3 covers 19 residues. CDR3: CASSESAGNPWGLNEKLFF. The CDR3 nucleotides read TGTGCCAGCAGTGAATCAGCGGGAAACCCCTGGGGCCTTAATGAAAAACTGTTTTTT.

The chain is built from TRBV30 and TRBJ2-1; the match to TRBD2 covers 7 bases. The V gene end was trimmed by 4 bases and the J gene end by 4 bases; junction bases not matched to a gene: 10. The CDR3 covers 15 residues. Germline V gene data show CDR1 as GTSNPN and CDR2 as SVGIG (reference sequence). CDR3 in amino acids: CAWKTRLARYNEQFF. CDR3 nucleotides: TGTGCCTGGAAAACCCGACTAGCACGGTACAATGAGCAGTTCTTC.

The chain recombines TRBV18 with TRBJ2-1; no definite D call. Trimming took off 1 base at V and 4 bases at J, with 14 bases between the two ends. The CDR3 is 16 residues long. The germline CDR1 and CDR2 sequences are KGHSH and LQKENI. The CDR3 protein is CASSPLGPIPYNEQFF. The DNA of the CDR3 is TGTGCCAGCTCACCACTAGGCCCAATCCCGTACAATGAGCAGTTCTTC. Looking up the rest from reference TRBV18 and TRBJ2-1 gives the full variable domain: NAGVMQNPRHLVRRRGQEARLRCSPMKGHSHVYWYRQLPEEGLKFMVYLQKENIIDESGMPKERFSAEFPKEGPSILRIQQVVRGDSAAYFCASSPLGPIPYNEQFFGPGTRLTVL.

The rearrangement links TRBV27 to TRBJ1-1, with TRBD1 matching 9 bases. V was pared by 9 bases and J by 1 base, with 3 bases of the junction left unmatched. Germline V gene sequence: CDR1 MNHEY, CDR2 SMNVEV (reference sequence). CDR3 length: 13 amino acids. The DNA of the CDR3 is TGTGCCAGTTCGGACAGGGGGAACACTGAAGCTTTCTTT. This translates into CASSDRGNTEAFF.

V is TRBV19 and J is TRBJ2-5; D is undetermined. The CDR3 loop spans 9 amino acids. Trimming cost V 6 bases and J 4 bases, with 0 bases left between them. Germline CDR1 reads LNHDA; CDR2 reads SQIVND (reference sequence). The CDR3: CASRETQYF. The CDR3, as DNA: TGTGCCAGTAGAGAGACCCAGTACTTC.

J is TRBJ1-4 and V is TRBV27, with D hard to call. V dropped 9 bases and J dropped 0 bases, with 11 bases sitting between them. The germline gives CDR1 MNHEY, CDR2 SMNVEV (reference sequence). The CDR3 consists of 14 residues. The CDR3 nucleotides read TGTGCCAGTAGTAGAGGGCCAACTAATGAAAAACTGTTTTTT. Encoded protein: CASSRGPTNEKLFF.

The CDR3 DNA sequence: TGTGCCAGCAGCTTGGGACTAGCGGGAGGGTTACAAGAGACCCAGTACTTC. The encoded protein is CASSLGLAGGLQETQYF. This chain joins TRBV7-6 and TRBJ2-5; 16 bases fit TRBD2. J gave up 2 bases and V 3 bases, and 3 bases lay outside the gene matches. The V gene's germline CDR1 is SGHVS and CDR2 FNYEAQ. CDR3 length: 17 amino acids.

The CDR3 bases are TGTGCCAGCAGTGCCCCAGGGAAGTACGGGGAGCTGTTTTTT. Its protein is CASSAPGKYGELFF. This chain joins TRBV7-8 and TRBJ2-2, with D tentatively TRBD1 (5 bases). Germline values: CDR1 SGHVS, CDR2 FQNEAQ. The CDR3 is 14 amino acids. The germline V and J ends were trimmed by 6 bases and 7 bases, with 15 bases remaining between them. The whole variable domain, remainder taken from reference TRBV7-8 and TRBJ2-2, is GAGVSQSPRYKVAKRGQDVALRCDPISGHVSLFWYQQALGQGPEFLTYFQNEAQLDKSGLPSDRFFAERPEGSVSTLKIQRTQQEDSAVYLCASSAPGKYGELFFGEGSRLTVL.

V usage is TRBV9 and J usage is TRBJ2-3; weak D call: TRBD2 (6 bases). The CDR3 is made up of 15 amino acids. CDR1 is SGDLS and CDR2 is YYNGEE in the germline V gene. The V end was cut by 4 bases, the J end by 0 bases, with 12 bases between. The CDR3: CASSPWRDSTDTQYF. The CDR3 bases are TGTGCCAGCAGCCCATGGCGGGATAGCACAGATACGCAGTATTTT.

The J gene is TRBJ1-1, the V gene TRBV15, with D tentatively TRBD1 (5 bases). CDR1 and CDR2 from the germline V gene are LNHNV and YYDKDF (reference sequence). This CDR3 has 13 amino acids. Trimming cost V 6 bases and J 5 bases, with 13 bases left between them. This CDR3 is CATRWDSGTEAFF. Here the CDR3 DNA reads TGTGCCACCAGGTGGGACTCGGGGACTGAAGCTTTCTTT.

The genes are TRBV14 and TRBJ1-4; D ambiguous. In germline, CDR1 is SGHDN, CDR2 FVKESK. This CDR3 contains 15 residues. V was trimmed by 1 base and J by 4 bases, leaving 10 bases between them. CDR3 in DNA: TGTGCCAGCAGCCAAGGTTACGGGGTTAATGAAAAACTGTTTTTT. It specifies CASSQGYGVNEKLFF.

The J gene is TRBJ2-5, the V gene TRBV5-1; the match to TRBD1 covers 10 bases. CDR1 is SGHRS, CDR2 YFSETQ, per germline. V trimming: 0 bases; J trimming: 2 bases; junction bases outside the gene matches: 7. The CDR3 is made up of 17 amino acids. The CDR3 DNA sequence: TGCGCCAGCAGCTTGGATCGGGACAGGGGTCCACAAGAGACCCAGTACTTC. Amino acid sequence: CASSLDRDRGPQETQYF.

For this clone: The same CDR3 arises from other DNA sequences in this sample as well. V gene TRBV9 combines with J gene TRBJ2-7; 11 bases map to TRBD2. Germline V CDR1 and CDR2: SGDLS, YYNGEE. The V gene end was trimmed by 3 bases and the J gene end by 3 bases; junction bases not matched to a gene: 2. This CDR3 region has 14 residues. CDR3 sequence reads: CASSGGTSGYEQYF. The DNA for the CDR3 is TGTGCCAGCAGCGGAGGGACTAGCGGCTACGAGCAGTACTTC.

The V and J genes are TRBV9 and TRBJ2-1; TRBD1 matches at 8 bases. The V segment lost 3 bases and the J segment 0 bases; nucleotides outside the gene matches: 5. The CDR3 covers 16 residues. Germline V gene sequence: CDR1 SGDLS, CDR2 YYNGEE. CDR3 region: CASSGDRSGSYNEQFF. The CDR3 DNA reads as TGTGCCAGCAGCGGGGACAGGTCGGGCTCCTACAATGAGCAGTTCTTC.

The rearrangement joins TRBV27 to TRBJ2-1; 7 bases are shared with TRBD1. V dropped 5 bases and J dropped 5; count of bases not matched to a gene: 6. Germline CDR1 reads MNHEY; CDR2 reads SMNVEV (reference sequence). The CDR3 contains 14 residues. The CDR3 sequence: CASSTRQGNNEQFF. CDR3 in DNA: TGTGCCAGCAGTACCAGACAGGGTAACAATGAGCAGTTCTTC.

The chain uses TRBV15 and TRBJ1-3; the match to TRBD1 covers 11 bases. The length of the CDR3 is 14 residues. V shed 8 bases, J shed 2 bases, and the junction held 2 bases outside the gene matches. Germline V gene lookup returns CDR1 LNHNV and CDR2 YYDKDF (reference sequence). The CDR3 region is CATGTGGTGNTIYF. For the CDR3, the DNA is TGTGCCACCGGGACAGGGGGGACTGGAAACACCATATATTTT.

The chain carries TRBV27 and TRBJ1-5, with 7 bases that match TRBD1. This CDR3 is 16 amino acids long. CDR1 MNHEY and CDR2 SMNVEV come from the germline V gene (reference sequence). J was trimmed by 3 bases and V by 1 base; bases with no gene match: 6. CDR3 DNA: TGTGCCAGCAGTTTATTAGGGGGCGGAGTCAATCAGCCCCAGCATTTT. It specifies CASSLLGGGVNQPQHF.

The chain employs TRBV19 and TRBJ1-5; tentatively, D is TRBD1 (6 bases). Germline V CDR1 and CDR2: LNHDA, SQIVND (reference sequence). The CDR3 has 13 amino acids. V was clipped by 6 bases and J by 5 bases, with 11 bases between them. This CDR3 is CASRLTGDQPQHF. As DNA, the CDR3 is TGTGCCAGTAGGTTGACAGGTGATCAGCCCCAGCATTTT.

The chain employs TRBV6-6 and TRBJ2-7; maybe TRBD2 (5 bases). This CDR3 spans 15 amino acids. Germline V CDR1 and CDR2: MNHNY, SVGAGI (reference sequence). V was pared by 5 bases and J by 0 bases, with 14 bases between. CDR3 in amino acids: CASSPAGQSSYEQYF. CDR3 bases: TGTGCCAGCAGTCCCGCGGGCCAGAGCTCCTACGAGCAGTACTTC.

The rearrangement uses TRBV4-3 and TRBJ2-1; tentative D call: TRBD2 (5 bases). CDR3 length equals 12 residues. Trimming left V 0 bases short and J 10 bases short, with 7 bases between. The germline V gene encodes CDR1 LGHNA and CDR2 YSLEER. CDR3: CASSQETREQFF. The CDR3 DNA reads TGCGCCAGCAGCCAAGAAACTAGGGAGCAGTTCTTC.

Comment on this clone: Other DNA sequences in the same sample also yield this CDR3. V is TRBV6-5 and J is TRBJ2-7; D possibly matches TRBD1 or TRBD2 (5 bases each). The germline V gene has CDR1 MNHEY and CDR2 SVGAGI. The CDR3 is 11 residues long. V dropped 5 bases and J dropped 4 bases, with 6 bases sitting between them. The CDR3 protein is CASSEGYEQYF. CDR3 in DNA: TGTGCCAGCAGTGAGGGGTACGAGCAGTACTTC.

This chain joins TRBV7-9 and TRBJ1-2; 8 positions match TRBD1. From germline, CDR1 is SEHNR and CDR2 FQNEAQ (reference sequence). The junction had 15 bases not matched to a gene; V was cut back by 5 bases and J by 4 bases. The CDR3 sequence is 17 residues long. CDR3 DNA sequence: TGTGCCAGCAGCCCATTTAGGGATTCCGACAGGGGCTATGGCTACACCTTC. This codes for CASSPFRDSDRGYGYTF.